This TCR beta chain was recovered during a study of T cell changes during pregnancy in multiple sclerosis. Some clones are missing from TCRdb's copy, which holds only in-frame ones; the method was immunoSEQ multiplex PCR. This sample yields roughly 100,000 clones, of which roughly 89% are seen a single time; approximately 1.5% belongs to the top ten. Unmatched junction bases numbered 4, after V lost 2 bases and J lost 6 bases. Germline CDR1 is SGHTA and CDR2 is FQGNSA. The length of the CDR3 is 15 residues. This receptor was taken from a female donor with multiple sclerosis, enrolled in a pregnancy study. Sample: peripheral blood, taken before pregnancy. The chain carries TRBV7-2 and TRBJ1-6; 7 nucleotides line up with TRBD1. The CDR3 nucleotides read TGTGCCAGCAGCTTACTGGGACAGCTTAATTCACCCCTCCACTTT. Translation gives CASSLLGQLNSPLHF.